A single sample gave rise to the 24 T cell receptor beta chains below, sequenced in a study of TIL therapy for anti-PD-1-resistant metastatic lung cancer. The immunoSEQ assay was v3. Clones were sequenced by immunoSEQ multiplex PCR, and TCRdb holds only the in-frame ones, with some missing. The table lists around 20,000 clones, almost 80% of them singletons, with 7% to 8% in the top ten. The sample's time point: pre-treatment sample, taken before nivolumab and TIL therapy. This specimen consisted of blood, obtained at baseline. The receptors here all came from a person aged 25 to 80 with non-small cell lung cancer.

The J gene is TRBJ2-5, the V gene TRBV18; 8 bases are shared with TRBD1. V trimming: 3 bases; J trimming: 4 bases; junction bases outside the gene matches: 7. Germline lookup yields CDR1 KGHSH and CDR2 LQKENI. CDR3 length: 15 residues. CDR3 bases: TGTGCCAGCTCACCCTATGACAGGGGAGGAGAGACCCAGTACTTC. Encoded protein: CASSPYDRGGETQYF.

The CDR3 sequence is CASSQAVGSSSNTEAFF. The CDR3, as DNA: TGCGCCAGCAGCCAAGCCGTCGGGAGCTCGTCGAACACTGAAGCTTTCTTT. The gene calls are TRBV4-3 and TRBJ1-1; no definite D call. V was shortened by 1 base and J by 1 base, with 16 bases between the two germline ends. From germline, CDR1 is LGHNA and CDR2 YSLEER. The CDR3 length is 17 residues.

The chain couples TRBV11-2 to TRBJ1-1, with TRBD1 matching 12 bases. Germline CDR1 reads SGHAT; CDR2 reads FQNNGV. After removal of 2 bases from V and 5 bases from J, the junction contained 12 bases not matched to a gene. This CDR3 comprises 18 residues. The CDR3 loop reads CASSLRFWGTGGNTEAFF. The DNA of the CDR3 is TGTGCCAGCAGCTTACGATTCTGGGGGACAGGGGGCAATACTGAAGCTTTCTTT.

The CDR3, as DNA: TGTGCCAGCAGCTTTAGCAGGGGGGTCACCGGGGAGCTGTTTTTT. Protein: CASSFSRGVTGELFF. The rearrangement joins TRBV5-6 to TRBJ2-2; D perhaps matches TRBD1 (7 bases). Trimming cost V 2 bases and J 4 bases, with 12 bases left between them. This CDR3 has 15 residues. Germline V gene lookup returns CDR1 SGHDT and CDR2 YYEEEE. The whole variable domain, remainder taken from reference TRBV5-6 and TRBJ2-2, is DAGVTQSPTHLIKTRGQQVTLRCSPKSGHDTVSWYQQALGQGPQFIFQYYEEEERQRGNFPDRFSGHQFPNYSSELNVNALLLGDSALYLCASSFSRGVTGELFFGEGSRLTVL.

The gene calls are TRBV7-9 and TRBJ2-1, with TRBD2 matching 9 bases. CDR1 and CDR2 (germline): SEHNR, FQNEAQ (reference sequence). The CDR3 covers 16 residues. With V trimmed by 5 bases and J by 6 bases, 11 bases remained unmatched. The CDR3 coding sequence is TGTGCCAGCAGCAACCCTAGCGGGGATTTGATCAATGAGCAGTTCTTC. It yields the protein CASSNPSGDLINEQFF. Full variable domain (remainder filled in from reference TRBV7-9 and TRBJ2-1): DTGVSQNPRHKITKRGQNVTFRCDPISEHNRLYWYRQTLGQGPEFLTYFQNEAQLEKSRLLSDRFSAERPKGSFSTLEIQRTEQGDSAMYLCASSNPSGDLINEQFFGPGTRLTVL.

This clone turned up a few times. This rearrangement joins TRBV5-1 to TRBJ1-6; D is ambiguous. From germline, CDR1 is SGHRS and CDR2 YFSETQ. The CDR3 consists of 15 residues. Trimming pared 0 bases from V and 8 bases from J, leaving 12 bases between. The CDR3 DNA is TGCGCCAGCAGCTTGGTTTCCAACCGGGATTCACCCCTCCACTTT. Its protein product is CASSLVSNRDSPLHF.

The rearrangement joins TRBV29-1 to TRBJ2-1; 15 nucleotides align to TRBD2. Germline assignment: CDR1 SQVTM and CDR2 ANQGSEA. V was clipped by 8 bases and J by 0 bases; unmatched bases: 5. The CDR3 is 16 amino acids. The CDR3 protein is CSTGLAGGLSYNEQFF. The DNA for the CDR3 is TGCAGCACAGGACTAGCGGGGGGGCTCTCCTACAATGAGCAGTTCTTC.

The V call is TRBV7-8, the J call TRBJ1-3, with 8 bases that match TRBD1. The CDR3 is 17 amino acids. Germline V lookup: CDR1 SGHVS, CDR2 FQNEAQ. The V and J ends lost 5 bases and 6 bases, in that order; junction bases with no gene match: 15. The CDR3 DNA reads TGTGCCAGCAGCCTAAGGGACAGGTCCCTTTTGGAAAACACCATATATTTT. Protein sequence: CASSLRDRSLLENTIYF.

This clone was detected only once. The chain has TRBV9 and TRBJ2-7; possible D gene TRBD2, 5 bases. The germline gives CDR1 SGDLS, CDR2 YYNGEE. The V end was cut by 2 bases, the J end by 4 bases, with 13 bases between. The CDR3 is 14 residues long. The CDR3 DNA reads as TGTGCCAGCAGCGTGGATCTGGCGGGTTACGAGCAGTACTTC. Translated: CASSVDLAGYEQYF.

By proportion, this clone is medium-sized. The chain couples TRBV19 to TRBJ2-7; TRBD1 or TRBD2 may be the D gene (5 bases each). This CDR3 comprises 16 residues. V lost 0 bases and J 4 bases, leaving 16 bases between the germline ends. Germline CDR1 is LNHDA and CDR2 is SQIVND (reference sequence). CDR3 DNA: TGTGCCAGTAGTATAGACTCCGGGACGGTGGGGTACGAGCAGTACTTC. Amino acids: CASSIDSGTVGYEQYF.

The V and J genes are TRBV5-1 and TRBJ2-5; D possibly uses TRBD1 or TRBD2 (6 bases each). V lost 4 bases to trimming and J lost 3 bases, with 16 bases between them. CDR1 is SGHRS and CDR2 is YFSETQ in the germline V gene. The CDR3 has 15 amino acids. The CDR3 DNA reads TGCGCCAGCAGCACCGACTGGGGGGCGGAAGAGACCCAGTACTTC. Translation gives CASSTDWGAEETQYF.

The chain joins TRBV19 to TRBJ1-2, with D tentatively TRBD1 (6 bases). The germline V gene has CDR1 LNHDA and CDR2 SQIVND (reference sequence). Trimming shortened V by 3 bases and J by 5 bases, and 10 bases separated the two germline ends. The CDR3 has 13 residues. The CDR3: CASSMAGAYGYTF. CDR3 nucleotides: TGTGCCAGTAGTATGGCAGGGGCATATGGCTACACCTTC.

Here the CDR3 DNA reads TGTGCCAGCAGTCTCGGTTTGGCTAGCGGGAGGGCAGATACGCAGTATTTT. Amino acid sequence: CASSLGLASGRADTQYF. The rearrangement links TRBV6-6 to TRBJ2-3; 12 nucleotides line up with TRBD2. The CDR3 sequence is 17 residues long. V lost 5 bases and J lost 4; bases outside the gene matches: 10. Germline-derived CDR1 and CDR2 are MNHNY and SVGAGI (reference sequence).

V gene TRBV6-6 combines with J gene TRBJ2-3; D is unresolved. The CDR3 is 12 amino acids. Germline V gene sequence: CDR1 MNHNY, CDR2 SVGAGI (reference sequence). Trimming pared 6 bases from V and 1 base from J, leaving 5 bases between. In DNA, the CDR3 is TGTGCCAGCAGCCCAGGCACAGATACGCAGTATTTT. Protein sequence: CASSPGTDTQYF.

This sequence joins TRBV11-2 and TRBJ1-1, with D hard to call. V lost 3 bases to trimming and J lost 6 bases, with 14 bases between them. This CDR3 spans 14 amino acids. The germline CDR1 and CDR2 sequences are SGHAT and FQNNGV. This CDR3 reads CASSFMIGSSEAFF. The CDR3 bases are TGTGCCAGCAGCTTTATGATAGGTAGCTCTGAAGCTTTCTTT.

This chain uses TRBV25-1 with TRBJ2-3; D remains ambiguous. The CDR3 length is 16 residues. The V end lost 0 bases, the J end lost 2 bases, and 12 bases lay between the germline ends. The V gene's germline CDR1 is MGHDK and CDR2 SYGVNS. The CDR3: CASSEYRASNTDTQYF. The DNA of the CDR3 is TGTGCCAGCAGTGAATATAGGGCCTCAAACACAGATACGCAGTATTTT.

The chain carries TRBV7-2 and TRBJ2-7, with TRBD2 matching 10 bases. V lost 5 bases to trimming and J lost 7 bases; unmatched junction nucleotides: 8. The germline gives CDR1 SGHTA, CDR2 FQGNSA. The CDR3 spans 14 residues. In nucleotides, the CDR3 is TGTGCCAGCAGCCCTAGCGGGGGACGGCGGGAGCAGTACTTC. This encodes CASSPSGGRREQYF.

The table lists this clone with a few counts. V and J are TRBV7-8 and TRBJ2-5, with D perhaps TRBD1 or TRBD2 (6 bases each). CDR3 length equals 15 residues. Trimming left V 5 bases short and J 5 bases short, with 18 bases between. Germline assignment: CDR1 SGHVS and CDR2 FQNEAQ. The CDR3 region is CASSPGAVVGETQYF. CDR3 DNA sequence: TGTGCCAGCAGCCCGGGGGCCGTCGTGGGGGAGACCCAGTACTTC.

The chain has TRBV5-1 and TRBJ1-1, with unresolved D. V lost 0 bases, J lost 1 base, and 10 bases lay in between. The CDR3 runs 15 residues. Germline V gene data show CDR1 as SGHRS and CDR2 as YFSETQ. The CDR3: CASSLGTAGNTEAFF. CDR3 nucleotides: TGCGCCAGCAGCTTGGGAACAGCCGGGAACACTGAAGCTTTCTTT.

The rearrangement joins TRBV10-3 to TRBJ1-1; 7 positions match TRBD1. Unmatched junction bases numbered 10, after V lost 4 bases and J lost 5 bases. The length of the CDR3 is 15 residues. CDR1 and CDR2 (germline): ENHRY, SYGVKD. For the CDR3, the DNA is TGTGCCATCAGTGCAAGCACAGGGGTAGGGACTGAAGCTTTCTTT. This translates into CAISASTGVGTEAFF.

This clone came up a few times. V gene TRBV18 combines with J gene TRBJ1-4, with 7 bases that match TRBD1. Per germline, CDR1 KGHSH and CDR2 LQKENI. There are 14 residues in the CDR3. Unmatched junction bases numbered 5, after V lost 3 bases and J lost 7 bases. CDR3: CASSPQGVGEKLFF. In DNA, the CDR3 is TGTGCCAGCTCACCCCAGGGGGTCGGTGAAAAACTGTTTTTT.

V is TRBV7-8 and J is TRBJ2-1; TRBD2 aligns across 7 bases. The ends lost 1 base at V and 6 bases at J; junction bases unmatched: 15. This CDR3 region has 18 residues. CDR1 and CDR2 from the germline V gene are SGHVS and FQNEAQ. The CDR3 sequence: CASSLGARGGGPRNEQFF. The DNA for the CDR3 is TGTGCCAGCAGCTTAGGGGCTCGTGGGGGAGGGCCCCGCAATGAGCAGTTCTTC.

The chain carries TRBV11-2 and TRBJ2-1; possibly TRBD1 or TRBD2 for D (5 bases each). The CDR3 runs 18 residues. In germline, CDR1 is SGHAT, CDR2 FQNNGV. Trimming took off 1 base at V and 3 bases at J, with 19 bases between the two ends. CDR3 DNA sequence: TGTGCCAGCAGCTTAGGGGCCGAGTGGGGGACCCACTACAATGAGCAGTTCTTC. Protein sequence: CASSLGAEWGTHYNEQFF.

The chain recombines TRBV18 with TRBJ1-6, with 7 bases identical to TRBD1. The CDR3 runs 14 residues. V lost 4 bases, J lost 9 bases, and 6 bases stayed unmatched. Germline CDR1 is KGHSH and CDR2 is LQKENI. CDR3 DNA sequence: TGTGCCAGCTCACGGGACAGCCAGCGTTCACCCCTCCACTTT. Translating it yields CASSRDSQRSPLHF.